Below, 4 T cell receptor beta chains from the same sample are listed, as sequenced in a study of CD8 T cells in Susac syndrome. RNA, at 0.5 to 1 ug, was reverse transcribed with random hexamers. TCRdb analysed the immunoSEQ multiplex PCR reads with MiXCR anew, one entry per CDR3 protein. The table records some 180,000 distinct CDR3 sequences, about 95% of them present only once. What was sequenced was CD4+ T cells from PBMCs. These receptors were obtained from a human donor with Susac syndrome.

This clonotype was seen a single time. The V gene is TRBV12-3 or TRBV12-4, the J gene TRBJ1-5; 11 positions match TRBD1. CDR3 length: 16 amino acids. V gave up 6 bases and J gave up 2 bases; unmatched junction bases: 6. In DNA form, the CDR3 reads TGTGCCAGCAGCTGGACAGGGGGCGCTGGCAATCAGCCCCAGCATTTT. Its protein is CASSWTGGAGNQPQHF.

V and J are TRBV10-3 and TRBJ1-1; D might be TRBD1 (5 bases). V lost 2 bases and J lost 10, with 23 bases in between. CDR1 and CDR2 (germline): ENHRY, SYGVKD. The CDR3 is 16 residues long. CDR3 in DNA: TGTGCCATCAGTGAGAGGGCCCGGGACCGATACGAAGGAGCTTTCTTT. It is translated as CAISERARDRYEGAFF.

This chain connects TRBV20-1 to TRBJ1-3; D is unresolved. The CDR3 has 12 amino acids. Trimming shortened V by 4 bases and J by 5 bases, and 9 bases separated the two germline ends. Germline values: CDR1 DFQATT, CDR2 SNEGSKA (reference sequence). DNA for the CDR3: TGCAGTGCTACGCCCCAAAGAAACACCATATATTTT. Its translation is CSATPQRNTIYF.

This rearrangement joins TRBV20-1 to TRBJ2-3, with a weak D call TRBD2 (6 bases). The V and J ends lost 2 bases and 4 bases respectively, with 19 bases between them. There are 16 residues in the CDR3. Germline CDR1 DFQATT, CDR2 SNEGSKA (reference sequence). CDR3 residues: CSARKKLARSADTQYF. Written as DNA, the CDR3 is TGCAGTGCTAGAAAGAAACTAGCAAGGTCGGCAGATACGCAGTATTTT.